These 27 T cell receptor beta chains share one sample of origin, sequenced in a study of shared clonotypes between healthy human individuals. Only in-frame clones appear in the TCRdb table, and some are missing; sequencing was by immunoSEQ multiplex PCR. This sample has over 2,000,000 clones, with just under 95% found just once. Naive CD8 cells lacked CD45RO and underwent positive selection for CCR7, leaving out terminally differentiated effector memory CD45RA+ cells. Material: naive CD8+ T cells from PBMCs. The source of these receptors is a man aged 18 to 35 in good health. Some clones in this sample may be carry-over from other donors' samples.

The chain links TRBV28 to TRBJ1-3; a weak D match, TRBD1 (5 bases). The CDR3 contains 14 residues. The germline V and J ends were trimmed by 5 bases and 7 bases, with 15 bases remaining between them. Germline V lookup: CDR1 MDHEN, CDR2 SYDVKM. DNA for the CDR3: TGTGCCAGCAGTCCGGACTTTTGGGGGAACACCATATATTTT. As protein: CASSPDFWGNTIYF.

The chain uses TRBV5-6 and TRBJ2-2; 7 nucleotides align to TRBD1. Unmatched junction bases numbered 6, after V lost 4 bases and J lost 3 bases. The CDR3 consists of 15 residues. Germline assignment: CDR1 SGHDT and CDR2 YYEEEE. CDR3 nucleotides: TGTGCCAGCAGCGATGGGACAGACGACACCGGGGAGCTGTTTTTT. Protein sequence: CASSDGTDDTGELFF. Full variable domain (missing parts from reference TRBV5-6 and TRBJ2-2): DAGVTQSPTHLIKTRGQQVTLRCSPKSGHDTVSWYQQALGQGPQFIFQYYEEEERQRGNFPDRFSGHQFPNYSSELNVNALLLGDSALYLCASSDGTDDTGELFFGEGSRLTVL.

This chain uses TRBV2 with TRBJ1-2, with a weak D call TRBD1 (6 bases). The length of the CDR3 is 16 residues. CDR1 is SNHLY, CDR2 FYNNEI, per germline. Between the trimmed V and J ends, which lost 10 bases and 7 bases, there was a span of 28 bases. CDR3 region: CAILLDGGLASGGYTF. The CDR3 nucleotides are TGTGCCATTCTCCTCGACGGGGGGCTAGCTTCGGGTGGCTACACCTTC.

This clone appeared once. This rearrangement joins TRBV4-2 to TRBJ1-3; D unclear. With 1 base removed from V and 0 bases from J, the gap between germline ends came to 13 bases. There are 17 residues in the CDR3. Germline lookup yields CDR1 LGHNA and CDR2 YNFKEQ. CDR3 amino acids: CASSQVEAPNSGNTIYF. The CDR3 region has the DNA TGTGCCAGCAGCCAAGTTGAGGCCCCGAACTCTGGAAACACCATATATTTT.

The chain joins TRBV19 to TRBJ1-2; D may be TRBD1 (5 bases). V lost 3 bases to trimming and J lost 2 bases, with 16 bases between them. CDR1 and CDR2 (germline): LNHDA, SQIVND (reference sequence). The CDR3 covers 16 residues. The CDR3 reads CASSIPGTPKNYGYTF. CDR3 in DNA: TGTGCCAGTAGTATCCCCGGGACGCCGAAGAACTATGGCTACACCTTC.

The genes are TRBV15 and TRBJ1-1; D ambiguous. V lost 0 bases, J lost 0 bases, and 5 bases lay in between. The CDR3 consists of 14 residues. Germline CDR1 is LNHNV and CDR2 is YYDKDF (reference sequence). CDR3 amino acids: CATSRERLNTEAFF. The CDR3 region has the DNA TGTGCCACCAGCAGAGAACGGCTGAACACTGAAGCTTTCTTT. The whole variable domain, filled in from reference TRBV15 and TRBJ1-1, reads DAMVIQNPRYQVTQFGKPVTLSCSQTLNHNVMYWYQQKSSQAPKLLFHYYDKDFNNEADTPDNFQSRRPNTSFCFLDIRSPGLGDTAMYLCATSRERLNTEAFFGQGTRLTVV.

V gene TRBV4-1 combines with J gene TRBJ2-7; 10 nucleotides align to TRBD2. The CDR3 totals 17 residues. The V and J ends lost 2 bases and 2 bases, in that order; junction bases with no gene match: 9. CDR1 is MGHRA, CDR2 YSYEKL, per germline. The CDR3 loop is CASSQKLGLAVTYEQYF. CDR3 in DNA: TGCGCCAGCAGCCAAAAACTTGGACTAGCGGTGACCTACGAGCAGTACTTC.

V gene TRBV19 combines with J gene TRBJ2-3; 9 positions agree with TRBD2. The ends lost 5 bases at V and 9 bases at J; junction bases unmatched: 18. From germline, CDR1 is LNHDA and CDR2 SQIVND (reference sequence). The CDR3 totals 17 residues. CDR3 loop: CASSAEREARQRDTQYF. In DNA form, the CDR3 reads TGTGCCAGTAGTGCCGAGCGGGAGGCCAGGCAGCGGGACACGCAGTATTTT.

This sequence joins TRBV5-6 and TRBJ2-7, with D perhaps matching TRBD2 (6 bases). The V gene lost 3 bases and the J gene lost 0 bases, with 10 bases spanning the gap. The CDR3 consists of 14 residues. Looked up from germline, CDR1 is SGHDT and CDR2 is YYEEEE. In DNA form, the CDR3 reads TGTGCCAGCAGCTGGGGCGGGACCTCCTACGAGCAGTACTTC. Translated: CASSWGGTSYEQYF.

The CDR3 DNA reads TGTGCCAGCAGCCAACGGAGGAGCCCAGATACGCAGTATTTT. Residues: CASSQRRSPDTQYF. V and J are TRBV14 and TRBJ2-3, with a weak D call TRBD2 (5 bases). V was trimmed by 2 bases and J by 4 bases, leaving 10 bases between them. Germline lookup yields CDR1 SGHDN and CDR2 FVKESK. CDR3 size: 14 residues.

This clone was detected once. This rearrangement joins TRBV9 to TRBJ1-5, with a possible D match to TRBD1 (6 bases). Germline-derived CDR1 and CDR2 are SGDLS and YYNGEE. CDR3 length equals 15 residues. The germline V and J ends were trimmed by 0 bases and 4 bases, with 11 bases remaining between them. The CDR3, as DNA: TGTGCCAGCAGCGTAGGGGGGGCAACTAATCAGCCCCAGCATTTT. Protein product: CASSVGGATNQPQHF.

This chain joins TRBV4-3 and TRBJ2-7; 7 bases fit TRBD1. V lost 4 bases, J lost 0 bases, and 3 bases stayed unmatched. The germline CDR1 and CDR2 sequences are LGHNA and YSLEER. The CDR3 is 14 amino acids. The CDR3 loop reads CASSPGTVSYEQYF. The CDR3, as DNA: TGCGCCAGCAGCCCCGGGACAGTCTCCTACGAGCAGTACTTC.

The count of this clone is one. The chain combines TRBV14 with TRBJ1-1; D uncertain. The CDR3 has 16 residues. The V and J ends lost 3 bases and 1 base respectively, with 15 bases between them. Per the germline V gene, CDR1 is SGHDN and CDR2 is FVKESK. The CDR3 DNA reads TGTGCCAGCAGCCATATGGGCCCCGCCCGGAACACTGAAGCTTTCTTT. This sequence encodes CASSHMGPARNTEAFF.

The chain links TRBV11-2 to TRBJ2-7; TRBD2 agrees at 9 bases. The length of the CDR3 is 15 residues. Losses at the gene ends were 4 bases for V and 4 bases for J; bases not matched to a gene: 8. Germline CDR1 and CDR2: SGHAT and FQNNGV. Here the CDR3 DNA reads TGTGCCAGCAGCTCGGGTAGCGGGAGTAGGTACGAGCAGTACTTC. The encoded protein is CASSSGSGSRYEQYF.

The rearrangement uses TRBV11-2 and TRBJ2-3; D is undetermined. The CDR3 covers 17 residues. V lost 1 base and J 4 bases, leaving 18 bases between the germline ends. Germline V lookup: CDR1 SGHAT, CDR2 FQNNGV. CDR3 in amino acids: CASSLAYGLRGADTQYF. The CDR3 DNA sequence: TGTGCCAGCAGCTTAGCGTATGGCCTGAGAGGAGCAGATACGCAGTATTTT.

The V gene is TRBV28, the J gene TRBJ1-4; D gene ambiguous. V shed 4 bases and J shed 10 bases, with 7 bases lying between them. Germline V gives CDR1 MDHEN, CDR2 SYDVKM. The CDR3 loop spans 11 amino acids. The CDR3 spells CASSWGGKLFF. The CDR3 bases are TGTGCCAGCAGTTGGGGAGGAAAACTGTTTTTT. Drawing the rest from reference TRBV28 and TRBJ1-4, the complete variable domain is DVKVTQSSRYLVKRTGEKVFLECVQDMDHENMFWYRQDPGLGLRLIYFSYDVKMKEKGDIPEGYSVSREKKERFSLILESASTNQTSMYLCASSWGGKLFFGSGTQLSVL.

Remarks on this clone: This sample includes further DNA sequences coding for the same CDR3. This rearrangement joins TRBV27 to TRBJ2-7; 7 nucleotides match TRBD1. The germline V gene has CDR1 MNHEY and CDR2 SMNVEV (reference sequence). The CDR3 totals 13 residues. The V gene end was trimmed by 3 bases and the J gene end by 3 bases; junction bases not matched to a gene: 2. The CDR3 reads CASSFYRGYEQYF. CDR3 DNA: TGTGCCAGCAGTTTTTACAGGGGCTACGAGCAGTACTTC.

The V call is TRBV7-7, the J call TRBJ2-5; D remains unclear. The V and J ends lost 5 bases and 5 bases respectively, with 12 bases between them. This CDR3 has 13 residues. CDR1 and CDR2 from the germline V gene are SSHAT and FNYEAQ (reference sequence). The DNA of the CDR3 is TGTGCCAGCAGCCGACCGGCGGACGAGACCCAGTACTTC. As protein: CASSRPADETQYF.

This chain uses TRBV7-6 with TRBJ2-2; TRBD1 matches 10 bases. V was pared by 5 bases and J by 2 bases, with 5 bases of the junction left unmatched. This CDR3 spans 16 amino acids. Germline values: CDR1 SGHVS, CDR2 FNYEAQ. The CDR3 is CASSARDRGNTGELFF. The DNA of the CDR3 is TGTGCCAGCAGCGCCCGGGACAGGGGCAACACCGGGGAGCTGTTTTTT.

The CDR3 sequence is CASRAGSTDTQYF. Written as DNA, the CDR3 is TGCGCCAGCAGAGCGGGTAGCACAGATACGCAGTATTTT. The chain carries TRBV5-1 and TRBJ2-3; TRBD2 is a possible D gene (6 bases). Trimming removed 5 bases at V and 0 bases at J, with 7 bases between. CDR1 is SGHRS and CDR2 is YFSETQ in the germline V gene. The CDR3 consists of 13 residues.

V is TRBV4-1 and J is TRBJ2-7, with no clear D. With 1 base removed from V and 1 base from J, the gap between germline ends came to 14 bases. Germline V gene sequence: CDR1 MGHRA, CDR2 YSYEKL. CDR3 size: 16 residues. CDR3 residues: CASSQVFRPGSYEQYF. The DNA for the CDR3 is TGCGCCAGCAGCCAAGTCTTCCGCCCCGGGTCCTACGAGCAGTACTTC.

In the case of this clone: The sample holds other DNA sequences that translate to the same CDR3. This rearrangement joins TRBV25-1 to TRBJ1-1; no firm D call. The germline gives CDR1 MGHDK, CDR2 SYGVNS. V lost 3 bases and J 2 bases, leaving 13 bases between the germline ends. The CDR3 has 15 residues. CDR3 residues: CASSDRLNENTEAFF. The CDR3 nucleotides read TGTGCCAGCAGTGACAGACTAAATGAAAACACTGAAGCTTTCTTT.

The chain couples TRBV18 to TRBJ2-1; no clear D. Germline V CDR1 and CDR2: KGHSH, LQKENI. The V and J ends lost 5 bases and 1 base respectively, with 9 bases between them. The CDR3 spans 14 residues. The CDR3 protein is CASSNYSSYNEQFF. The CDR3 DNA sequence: TGTGCCAGCTCAAACTACTCGTCCTACAATGAGCAGTTCTTC. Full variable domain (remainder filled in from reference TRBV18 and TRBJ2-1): NAGVMQNPRHLVRRRGQEARLRCSPMKGHSHVYWYRQLPEEGLKFMVYLQKENIIDESGMPKERFSAEFPKEGPSILRIQQVVRGDSAAYFCASSNYSSYNEQFFGPGTRLTVL.

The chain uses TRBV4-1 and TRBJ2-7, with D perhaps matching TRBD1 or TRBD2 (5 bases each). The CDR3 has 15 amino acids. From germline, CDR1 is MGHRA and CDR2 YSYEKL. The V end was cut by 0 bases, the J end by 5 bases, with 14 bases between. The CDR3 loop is CASSQDRGGVDEQYF. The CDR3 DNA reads TGCGCCAGCAGCCAAGATCGTGGGGGAGTCGACGAGCAGTACTTC.

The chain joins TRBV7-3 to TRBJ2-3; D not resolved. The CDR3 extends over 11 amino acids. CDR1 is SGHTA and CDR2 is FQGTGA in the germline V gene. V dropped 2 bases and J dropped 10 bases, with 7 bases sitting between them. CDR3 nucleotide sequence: TGTGCCAGCAGCTTAGATGGTCCGCAGTATTTT. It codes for CASSLDGPQYF.

The DNA of the CDR3 is TGTGCCAGCAGAGGACAGGGGGGTATCCACACTGAAGCTTTCTTT. It codes for CASRGQGGIHTEAFF. This rearrangement joins TRBV25-1 to TRBJ1-1, with 10 bases aligning to TRBD1. Losses at the gene ends were 6 bases for V and 3 bases for J; bases not matched to a gene: 7. The CDR3 is 15 amino acids. Germline loops: CDR1 MGHDK, CDR2 SYGVNS.

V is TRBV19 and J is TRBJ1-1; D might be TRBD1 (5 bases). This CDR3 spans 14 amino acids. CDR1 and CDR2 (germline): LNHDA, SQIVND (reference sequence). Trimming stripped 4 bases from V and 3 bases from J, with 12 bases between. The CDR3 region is CASSTYQGDTEAFF. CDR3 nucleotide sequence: TGTGCCAGTAGTACTTATCAGGGAGACACTGAAGCTTTCTTT.